This TCR beta chain stems from a study of cytomegalovirus exposure and HLA in healthy donors. Study-wide points: TCR beta V segments were, for the most part, productive about 87% or about 30% of the time in an earlier analysis. Altogether, some 160 TCR beta chains were recorded as cytomegalovirus-associated. Indistinguishable V segments such as TRBV6-2 and TRBV6-3 were excluded.

Researchers ran the PCR with 60 Vbeta and 13 Jbeta primers. Profiling relied on immunoSEQ multiplex PCR, and the TCRdb table lists in-frame clones only, not all of them. The sample yields 180,000 or so clones, roughly 75% seen once. Worth noting for this clone: As yet, its antigen is unknown. A junction boundary mismatches the germline segment, possibly from a read error. Other DNA sequences in the sample encode the same CDR3.

The CDR3 covers 13 residues. Germline CDR1 reads MDHEN; CDR2 reads SYDVKM. V and J are TRBV28 and TRBJ1-2; weak D call: TRBD1 (5 bases). What was sequenced was PBMCs. This clonotype originated in a woman between 40 and 55 years old in good health and CMV-seropositive. In nucleotides, the CDR3 is TGCGCCAGCAGTCAACAGGCCTTCGGGGGCTACACCTTC. This translates into CASSQQAFGGYTF.